This T cell receptor (beta chain) emerged from a study of response to subunit inactivated influenza vaccine. The study's findings and limits: Researchers suggested that each seasonal influenza vaccination recruits few new T cells.

This CDR3 comprises 15 residues. The germline gives CDR1 LGHDT, CDR2 YNNKEL (reference sequence). TCRdb reprocessed the RT-PCR reads via MiXCR and lists one record per CDR3 protein. In the table there are approximately 530,000 distinct CDR3 sequences, about 8% of which are singletons. Points on this clonotype: The antigen remains unidentified. At one boundary the junction diverges from the germline segment, which might be a read error.

This sequence originates from a man aged 45 to 70 who received an inactivated influenza vaccine. Sequences were derived from PBMCs from blood, sampled about 23 months after vaccination. This chain uses TRBV3-1 with TRBJ1-4, with TRBD1 as a possible D gene (6 bases). The CDR3 reads CASSQDRIAGTPTYF. As DNA, the CDR3 is TGTGCCAGCAGCCAAGATCGTATAGCGGGGACACCCACATATTTT.